The 31 T cell receptor beta chains below were found in one sample sequenced in a study of T-cell memory formation after mild COVID-19 (dated by TCRdb to about 2021). Library preparation was by 5' RACE. The run used an Illumina NovaSeq 6000. The public reads were quality trimmed at Q25 with fastp and then assembled into clones with MiXCR by TCRdb, keeping productive beta chains. Each entry is one CDR3 protein sequence, shown with its most common DNA and genes. The sample has 200,000 to 300,000 distinct CDR3 sequences on record, over 15% of them singletons. Roughly a fifth of the sample is in the top ten clones. The source material was PBMCs or a T cell subset sorted from them (not recorded which). The receptors were sampled from a man aged 18-30 years who had mild COVID-19 (a few samples of this study predate the infection). The sample titles of this study are shuffled in the database, so cell type and time point are left out; the donor was told from shared clones.

This clonotype was seen a few times. This chain uses TRBV9 with TRBJ2-1, with D perhaps being TRBD1 or TRBD2 (5 bases each). The germline V gene encodes CDR1 SGDLS and CDR2 YYNGEE. The CDR3 runs to 14 residues. Trimming took 0 bases from V and 5 from J, leaving 9 bases between them. This CDR3 is CASSVGGMDNEQFF. The CDR3 DNA reads TGTGCCAGCAGCGTAGGGGGGATGGACAATGAGCAGTTCTTC.

This clonotype was counted between two and nine times. V usage is TRBV20-1 and J usage is TRBJ2-5, with 9 bases matching TRBD2. The J segment lost 2 bases and the V segment lost 5 bases, leaving 3 bases of the junction unmatched. This CDR3 region has 13 residues. The germline gives CDR1 DFQATT, CDR2 SNEGSKA (reference sequence). The CDR3 region is CSASTSGQETQYF. In DNA form, the CDR3 reads TGCAGTGCTTCGACTAGCGGACAAGAGACCCAGTACTTC.

In this sample, this clonotype turned up a few times. The chain links TRBV6-5 to TRBJ1-6; the match to TRBD1 covers 7 bases. CDR3 length: 16 amino acids. The J segment lost 10 bases and the V segment lost 4 bases, leaving 13 bases of the junction unmatched. From germline, CDR1 is MNHEY and CDR2 SVGAGI. This chain's CDR3 is CASSSRQGQGVSPLHF. In DNA, the CDR3 is TGTGCCAGCAGTTCTCGACAGGGTCAAGGGGTATCACCCCTCCACTTT.

This clonotype was detected many times. The CDR3 reads CASSQLNRGHYNEQFF. In DNA form, the CDR3 reads TGTGCCAGCAGCCAACTTAACAGGGGGCACTACAATGAGCAGTTCTTC. The gene calls are TRBV7-8 and TRBJ2-1; TRBD1 aligns across 9 bases. This CDR3 has 16 residues. V trimming: 5 bases; J trimming: 3 bases; junction bases outside the gene matches: 8. The germline V gene has CDR1 SGHVS and CDR2 FQNEAQ.

This clonotype came up a few times. This chain uses TRBV3-1 with TRBJ2-7, with TRBD1 matching over 9 bases. J gave up 2 bases and V 3 bases, and 2 bases lay outside the gene matches. Germline values: CDR1 LGHDT, CDR2 YNNKEL (reference sequence). The CDR3 extends over 14 amino acids. The CDR3 region has the DNA TGTGCCAGCAGCCACTGGGACAGGGCCTACGAGCAGTACTTC. This encodes CASSHWDRAYEQYF.

This clonotype appeared a single time. CDR3 DNA: TGTGCCAGCAGCTTGACGACAGGGAGTGGTGACACCATATATTTT. This translates into CASSLTTGSGDTIYF. V gene TRBV7-9 combines with J gene TRBJ1-3, with 7 bases aligning to TRBD1. The V segment lost 3 bases and the J segment 8 bases; nucleotides outside the gene matches: 10. Germline V gives CDR1 SEHNR, CDR2 FQNEAQ (reference sequence). The CDR3 extends over 15 amino acids.

This clonotype came up a few times. The chain couples TRBV27 to TRBJ1-6, with TRBD1 matching over 8 bases. Losses at the gene ends were 3 bases for V and 13 bases for J; bases not matched to a gene: 8. Germline V gives CDR1 MNHEY, CDR2 SMNVEV (reference sequence). This CDR3 has 14 residues. The CDR3 sequence is CASSFDRGVEPLHF. In DNA, the CDR3 is TGTGCCAGCAGTTTCGACAGGGGAGTGGAGCCCCTCCACTTT.

The rearrangement uses TRBV4-1 and TRBJ2-1; 12 bases map to TRBD2. Germline lookup yields CDR1 MGHRA and CDR2 YSYEKL. Trimming cost V 4 bases and J 7 bases; bases outside gene matches: 8. The CDR3 loop spans 16 amino acids. The CDR3 protein is CASSPASGGAKNEQFF. The CDR3 DNA is TGCGCCAGCAGCCCGGCTAGCGGGGGGGCGAAAAATGAGCAGTTCTTC.

The gene calls are TRBV5-4 and TRBJ2-3; no definite D call. Trimming removed 1 base at V and 9 bases at J, with 6 bases between. The CDR3 covers 11 residues. Germline V gene lookup returns CDR1 SGHNT and CDR2 YYREEE (reference sequence). The CDR3 loop is CASSLRATQYF. CDR3 DNA: TGTGCCAGCAGCTTGAGGGCAACGCAGTATTTT.

The chain carries TRBV4-3 and TRBJ2-4; the D is unclear. V lost 4 bases to trimming and J lost 0 bases, with 13 bases between them. There are 16 residues in the CDR3. Germline CDR1 and CDR2: LGHNA and YSLEER. In nucleotides, the CDR3 is TGCGCCAGCAGCCGTAACCCTGACACAGCCAAAAACATTCAGTACTTC. It encodes CASSRNPDTAKNIQYF.

V and J are TRBV20-1 and TRBJ2-2; D not certain. The CDR3 runs 14 residues. V lost 1 base and J 6 bases, leaving 12 bases between the germline ends. The germline V gene encodes CDR1 DFQATT and CDR2 SNEGSKA (reference sequence). As DNA, the CDR3 is TGCAGTGCTAGAGGGACCGTTGTCTCCGGGGAGCTGTTTTTT. This codes for CSARGTVVSGELFF.

The chain recombines TRBV27 with TRBJ1-2; tentative D call: TRBD1 (5 bases). The CDR3 extends over 13 amino acids. Trimming removed 2 bases at V and 4 bases at J, with 8 bases between. Germline-derived CDR1 and CDR2 are MNHEY and SMNVEV (reference sequence). CDR3 sequence: CASSLQGLYGYTF. CDR3 nucleotide sequence: TGTGCCAGCAGTTTACAGGGTCTCTATGGCTACACCTTC.

This sequence joins TRBV12-3 or TRBV12-4 and TRBJ2-7; D not resolved. Trimming pared 6 bases from V and 0 bases from J, leaving 6 bases between. This CDR3 is 12 amino acids long. The CDR3 reads CASSAASYEQYF. In DNA, the CDR3 is TGTGCCAGCAGCGCCGCCTCCTACGAGCAGTACTTC.

This chain connects TRBV7-6 to TRBJ2-2; 9 bases are a match to TRBD1. V gave up 5 bases and J gave up 2 bases; unmatched junction bases: 6. Germline V gives CDR1 SGHVS, CDR2 FNYEAQ. This CDR3 has 16 residues. The CDR3 DNA is TGTGCCAGCAGCAACCGGGACAGGGTTAACACCGGGGAGCTGTTTTTT. This encodes CASSNRDRVNTGELFF.

V gene TRBV5-1 combines with J gene TRBJ1-3; D might be TRBD1 (5 bases). This CDR3 is built from 15 residues. Germline CDR1 is SGHRS and CDR2 is YFSETQ. With 0 bases removed from V and 1 base from J, the gap between germline ends came to 8 bases. CDR3 DNA: TGCGCCAGCAGCTTGGTGGGGGAATCTGGAAACACCATATATTTT. Protein sequence: CASSLVGESGNTIYF.

A few counts support this clonotype. This chain links TRBV4-1 with TRBJ1-2; 7 bases fit TRBD1. The junction had 12 bases not matched to a gene; V was cut back by 4 bases and J by 1 base. Germline V gene lookup returns CDR1 MGHRA and CDR2 YSYEKL. This CDR3 region has 17 residues. The CDR3 bases are TGCGCCAGCAGCCGGGTGAGAGGACAGGCTTTTAACTATGGCTACACCTTC. Amino acids: CASSRVRGQAFNYGYTF.

With respect to this clonotype: At one of its ends the junction is not consistent with the germline gene, which may arise from a read error. The rearrangement links TRBV9 to TRBJ2-2; D not resolved. In germline, CDR1 is SGDLS, CDR2 YYNGEE. The CDR3 totals 15 residues. The DNA for the CDR3 is TGTGCCAGCAGCGTAGCCGGCAGTATCACCGTGGAGCTGTTTTTT. This sequence encodes CASSVAGSITVELFF.

The chain couples TRBV10-3 to TRBJ2-3; D call uncertain. From germline, CDR1 is ENHRY and CDR2 SYGVKD. This CDR3 is 12 amino acids long. Trimming took 3 bases from V and 9 from J, leaving 10 bases between them. DNA of the CDR3: TGTGCCATCAGTGATTACCCCCGGACGCAGTATTTT. It codes for CAISDYPRTQYF.

This clonotype was seen repeatedly, ten times or more. The genes are TRBV12-3 or TRBV12-4 and TRBJ2-3; D unresolved. The ends were cut back, 8 bases at V and 2 bases at J, with 5 bases in the middle. The CDR3 is 11 residues long. The CDR3 spells CASGLTDTQYF. CDR3 coding DNA: TGTGCCAGCGGCCTCACAGATACGCAGTATTTT.

This chain joins TRBV11-2 and TRBJ2-1; D may be TRBD2 (6 bases). CDR1 and CDR2 (germline): SGHAT, FQNNGV. Deletions cut 3 bases from V and 5 bases from J, with 14 bases between. The CDR3 sequence is 15 residues long. The CDR3 protein is CASSFRGLDDNEQFF. The CDR3 DNA follows: TGTGCCAGCAGCTTTCGGGGACTTGATGACAATGAGCAGTTCTTC.

The CDR3 here is CASSLAEGGGTQYF. The DNA of the CDR3 is TGTGCCAGCAGCTTAGCCGAGGGCGGAGGTACGCAGTATTTT. The chain combines TRBV7-6 with TRBJ2-3; tentative D call: TRBD2 (5 bases). Germline values: CDR1 SGHVS, CDR2 FNYEAQ. Trimming cost V 0 bases and J 8 bases, with 12 bases left between them. The CDR3 is 14 residues long.

The chain couples TRBV29-1 to TRBJ2-2; D unresolved. The CDR3 length is 14 residues. Germline CDR1 is SQVTM and CDR2 is ANQGSEA. V gave up 2 bases and J gave up 3 bases, with 10 bases separating them. Here the CDR3 DNA reads TGCAGCGTTGAATCCAGCGCTCACACCGGGGAGCTGTTTTTT. This gives the protein CSVESSAHTGELFF.

This clonotype was detected a few times. This chain joins TRBV5-1 and TRBJ1-2; 7 bases agree with TRBD1. This CDR3 is 15 amino acids long. Looked up from germline, CDR1 is SGHRS and CDR2 is YFSETQ. Trimming removed 4 bases from V and 2 bases from J; junction bases left unmatched: 8. As DNA, the CDR3 is TGCGCCAGCAGCCTGTACAGGGGTTTGAACTATGGCTACACCTTC. Protein product: CASSLYRGLNYGYTF.

The chain combines TRBV4-1 with TRBJ2-1; no clear D gene. Trimming took off 5 bases at V and 3 bases at J, with 20 bases between the two ends. The CDR3 is made up of 17 amino acids. Germline-derived CDR1 and CDR2 are MGHRA and YSYEKL. Written as DNA, the CDR3 is TGCGCCAGCAGCTACCACCCCGGCACCCTCAACTACAATGAGCAGTTCTTC. Translating it yields CASSYHPGTLNYNEQFF.

The chain combines TRBV11-2 with TRBJ2-4; D not resolved. The germline CDR1 and CDR2 sequences are SGHAT and FQNNGV. Deletions cut 1 base from V and 5 bases from J, with 9 bases between. The CDR3 spans 14 residues. The CDR3 region is CASSLVPRQNIQYF. DNA of the CDR3: TGTGCCAGCAGCTTAGTCCCTAGGCAAAACATTCAGTACTTC.

The V call is TRBV7-2, the J call TRBJ2-3; the match to TRBD2 covers 7 bases. The CDR3 extends over 15 amino acids. V lost 1 base, J lost 4 bases, and 5 bases stayed unmatched. From germline, CDR1 is SGHTA and CDR2 FQGNSA. In nucleotides, the CDR3 is TGTGCCAGCAGCTTAGGGGGCCGGGAGGCAGATACGCAGTATTTT. It encodes CASSLGGREADTQYF.

This clonotype occurred many times. The rearrangement uses TRBV5-1 and TRBJ2-3; tentatively, D is TRBD1 or TRBD2 (6 bases each). The CDR3 spans 15 residues. Trimming left V 3 bases short and J 6 bases short, with 17 bases between. The germline V gene has CDR1 SGHRS and CDR2 YFSETQ. The CDR3 nucleotides are TGCGCCAGCAGCTCCGGGGGCCGAGCTGTCGATACGCAGTATTTT. Its translation: CASSSGGRAVDTQYF.

This clonotype has a handful of counts. The rearrangement links TRBV29-1 to TRBJ2-1, with D hard to call. In germline, CDR1 is SQVTM, CDR2 ANQGSEA. The CDR3 is made up of 13 amino acids. V dropped 5 bases and J dropped 5 bases, with 13 bases sitting between them. As DNA, the CDR3 is TGCAGCGTTCTCGTTCCCGCCGACAATGAGCAGTTCTTC. Protein sequence: CSVLVPADNEQFF.

This clonotype was seen only a few times. V is TRBV6-5 and J is TRBJ2-7; weak D call: TRBD2 (7 bases). V lost 2 bases and J 2 bases, leaving 16 bases between the germline ends. The CDR3 is made up of 16 amino acids. The germline CDR1 and CDR2 sequences are MNHEY and SVGAGI. The CDR3 nucleotides are TGTGCCAGCAGTTACCCGCTCGGCGGGGGCACCTACGAGCAGTACTTC. This sequence encodes CASSYPLGGGTYEQYF.

This clonotype was counted ten times or more. The chain carries TRBV6-4 and TRBJ1-1, with 7 positions matching TRBD1. Germline V gene data show CDR1 as MRHNA and CDR2 as SNTAGT. The CDR3 runs to 13 residues. Trimming took 6 bases from V and 3 from J; bases not matched to a gene: 4. The CDR3 DNA is TGTGCCAGCAGGGCCAGGGGGGACACTGAAGCTTTCTTT. Translating gives CASRARGDTEAFF.

This clonotype was picked up a small number of times. The gene calls are TRBV4-1 and TRBJ1-2, with a possible D match to TRBD1 (5 bases). V lost 7 bases and J lost 7, with 16 bases in between. The germline gives CDR1 MGHRA, CDR2 YSYEKL. CDR3 size: 13 residues. The CDR3 sequence is CASNSGGLSGYTF. CDR3 bases: TGCGCCAGCAACTCGGGGGGACTGAGTGGCTACACCTTC.